Below, 10 T cell receptor beta chains from the same sample are listed, as sequenced in a study of shared clonotypes between healthy human individuals. Only in-frame clones appear in the TCRdb table, and some are missing; sequencing was by immunoSEQ multiplex PCR. The data hold over a million clones, with about 96% observed a single time. The sample was naive CD4+ T cells sorted from blood. Subset: CD45RA+ positively selected. The origin of the receptors is a man aged 25 to 45 in good health.

This chain links TRBV7-2 with TRBJ1-3, with TRBD1 as a possible D gene (5 bases). Germline V gene sequence: CDR1 SGHTA, CDR2 FQGNSA. Trimming left V 1 base short and J 7 bases short, with 17 bases between. The CDR3 spans 16 residues. In nucleotides, the CDR3 is TGTGCCAGCAGCTTAGGTGGCCCGGGGGGTTTCAACACCATATATTTT. It codes for CASSLGGPGGFNTIYF.

The rearrangement joins TRBV2 to TRBJ2-2; TRBD1 is a possible D gene (6 bases). Trimming took 5 bases from V and 6 from J, leaving 13 bases between them. Germline V gene sequence: CDR1 SNHLY, CDR2 FYNNEI. This CDR3 spans 14 amino acids. The CDR3: CASSKERGSGELFF. CDR3 coding DNA: TGTGCCAGCAGTAAAGAGAGGGGGTCCGGGGAGCTGTTTTTT.

The chain links TRBV4-3 to TRBJ1-5; D ambiguous. Germline-derived CDR1 and CDR2 are LGHNA and YSLEER. Trimming cost V 0 bases and J 4 bases, with 10 bases left between them. The CDR3 sequence is 15 residues long. The CDR3 is CASSQESRSNQPQHF. The CDR3 DNA follows: TGCGCCAGCAGCCAAGAGTCTAGATCAAATCAGCCCCAGCATTTT.

The V call is TRBV5-1, the J call TRBJ2-3, with 8 bases fitting TRBD2. The V gene end was trimmed by 2 bases and the J gene end by 6 bases; junction bases not matched to a gene: 5. The CDR3 totals 14 residues. Germline CDR1 SGHRS, CDR2 YFSETQ. The CDR3 nucleotides are TGCGCCAGCAGCTTCACGGGAGGGCCGGATACGCAGTATTTT. Its protein product is CASSFTGGPDTQYF.

This clone was recorded once. The chain has TRBV14 and TRBJ2-1; D might be TRBD1 (5 bases). V was cut by 1 base and J by 8 bases, with 12 bases left in between. Germline assignment: CDR1 SGHDN and CDR2 FVKESK. The CDR3 totals 14 residues. The CDR3 here is CASSQAAGLHEQFF. Here the CDR3 DNA reads TGTGCCAGCAGCCAAGCAGCAGGGTTGCATGAGCAGTTCTTC.

The gene calls are TRBV4-2 and TRBJ2-5, with 10 positions matching TRBD2. With V trimmed by 1 base and J by 4 bases, 12 bases remained unmatched. CDR3 length: 18 residues. The germline gives CDR1 LGHNA, CDR2 YNFKEQ. The CDR3 coding sequence is TGTGCCAGCAGCCAAGGCCTACTAGCGGGACCCGTGGGAGAGACCCAGTACTTC. This gives the protein CASSQGLLAGPVGETQYF.

The chain recombines TRBV6-1 with TRBJ1-5; no clear D gene. The CDR3 is 14 amino acids. Deletions cut 7 bases from V and 0 bases from J, with 10 bases between. From germline, CDR1 is MNHNS and CDR2 SASEGT. CDR3 residues: CASKNGNSNQPQHF. In DNA form, the CDR3 reads TGTGCCAGCAAAAACGGTAATAGCAATCAGCCCCAGCATTTT.

V gene TRBV5-4 combines with J gene TRBJ2-3, with TRBD2 matching over 11 bases. Germline CDR1 and CDR2: SGHNT and YYREEE (reference sequence). The CDR3 spans 17 residues. The V segment lost 0 bases and the J segment 1 base; nucleotides outside the gene matches: 4. The CDR3, as DNA: TGTGCCAGCAGCTTGGAACCGGGACTAGCGGGCACAGATACGCAGTATTTT. This codes for CASSLEPGLAGTDTQYF. The variable domain in full, with the rest retrieved from reference TRBV5-4 and TRBJ2-3, is ETGVTQSPTHLIKTRGQQVTLRCSSQSGHNTVSWYQQALGQGPQFIFQYYREEENGRGNFPPRFSGLQFPNYSSELNVNALELDDSALYLCASSLEPGLAGTDTQYFGPGTRLTVL.

The V and J genes are TRBV9 and TRBJ2-7, with D unresolved. With 3 bases removed from V and 4 bases from J, the gap between germline ends came to 14 bases. CDR1 is SGDLS and CDR2 is YYNGEE in the germline V gene. The CDR3 spans 14 residues. The CDR3 region has the DNA TGTGCCAGCAGCGCCAGCGACATCCTATACGAGCAGTACTTC. Translating it yields CASSASDILYEQYF.

This chain links TRBV10-3 with TRBJ1-1, with D unresolved. Trimming took 2 bases from V and 6 from J, leaving 13 bases between them. This CDR3 has 14 residues. Germline CDR1 ENHRY, CDR2 SYGVKD. In nucleotides, the CDR3 is TGTGCCATCAGTGAGCTGGTAAATGATCCTGAAGCTTTCTTT. The encoded protein is CAISELVNDPEAFF.